Below are 21 T cell receptor beta chains sequenced from a single sample in a study of T cell responses to AZD1222 COVID-19 vaccine. Clones were sequenced by immunoSEQ multiplex PCR, and TCRdb holds only the in-frame ones, with some missing. Counted here are 65,000 to 75,000 clones, roughly four fifths occurring once; the ten biggest clones make up under 7%. The sequencing here drew on peripheral blood, taken on day 0 of AZD1222 vaccination. These TCRs come from an adult in good health.

This clone was observed a handful of times. The genes are TRBV11-2 and TRBJ2-1, with D perhaps TRBD2 (6 bases). This CDR3 comprises 12 residues. V was shortened by 3 bases and J by 10 bases, with 10 bases between the two germline ends. The germline gives CDR1 SGHAT, CDR2 FQNNGV. The CDR3 region is CASSFGGLEQFF. The CDR3 nucleotides read TGTGCCAGCAGCTTTGGAGGGTTAGAGCAGTTCTTC. The variable domain in full, with the rest retrieved from reference TRBV11-2 and TRBJ2-1, is EAGVAQSPRYKIIEKRQSVAFWCNPISGHATLYWYQQILGQGPKLLIQFQNNGVVDDSQLPKDRFSAERLKGVDSTLKIQPAKLEDSAVYLCASSFGGLEQFFGPGTRLTVL.

This clone was detected only a few times. V usage is TRBV10-1 and J usage is TRBJ2-1; 7 positions match TRBD1. The CDR3 runs 16 residues. Germline V lookup: CDR1 WNHNN, CDR2 SYGVQD (reference sequence). The junction had 10 bases not matched to a gene; V was cut back by 6 bases and J by 2 bases. Here the CDR3 DNA reads TGCGCCAGCAGGATCAGGACAGGTACTCCCTACAATGAGCAGTTCTTC. Residues: CASRIRTGTPYNEQFF.

This clone has more than one count but fewer than ten. The chain carries TRBV5-5 and TRBJ1-4; D gene unclear. CDR3 length equals 14 residues. The V and J ends lost 3 bases and 0 bases respectively, with 6 bases between them. Germline-derived CDR1 and CDR2 are SGHKS and YYEKEE (reference sequence). CDR3 sequence: CASSSTATNEKLFF. DNA for the CDR3: TGTGCCAGCAGCTCGACGGCAACTAATGAAAAACTGTTTTTT.

V and J are TRBV30 and TRBJ1-4, with 7 bases aligning to TRBD1. Germline CDR1 GTSNPN, CDR2 SVGIG (reference sequence). V was clipped by 4 bases and J by 2 bases; unmatched bases: 4. This CDR3 is 14 amino acids long. The CDR3 DNA reads as TGTGCCTGGAACACGGGACAGACTAATGAAAAACTGTTTTTT. Protein product: CAWNTGQTNEKLFF.

This clone has more than one count but fewer than ten. Other DNA sequences within the sample encode an identical CDR3. The chain employs TRBV6-4 and TRBJ2-7; 10 bases agree with TRBD1. Germline V gene data show CDR1 as MRHNA and CDR2 as SNTAGT. The trim removed 0 bases at V and 1 base at J, leaving 12 bases unmatched. The CDR3 has 19 amino acids. The DNA of the CDR3 is TGTGCCAGCAGTGACTCGAGGACAGGGGGTCACCCGCGGTCCTACGAGCAGTACTTC. Translating gives CASSDSRTGGHPRSYEQYF.

This clone came up a few times. V gene TRBV7-6 combines with J gene TRBJ1-2; possible D gene TRBD1, 5 bases. In germline, CDR1 is SGHVS, CDR2 FNYEAQ. Trimming cost V 2 bases and J 6 bases, with 16 bases left between them. The CDR3 runs 15 residues. CDR3 bases: TGTGCCAGCAGCTTACAGGGAGGGAGGGGTCATGGCTACACCTTC. Translated: CASSLQGGRGHGYTF. Combining the CDR3 with reference TRBV7-6 and TRBJ1-2 gives the whole variable domain GAGVSQSPRYKVTKRGQDVALRCDPISGHVSLYWYRQALGQGPEFLTYFNYEAQQDKSGLPNDRFSAERPEGSISTLTIQRTEQRDSAMYRCASSLQGGRGHGYTFGSGTRLTVV.

The V call is TRBV7-8, the J call TRBJ2-1, with a weak D call TRBD1 (6 bases). In germline, CDR1 is SGHVS, CDR2 FQNEAQ. The germline V and J ends were trimmed by 4 bases and 5 bases, with 9 bases remaining between them. The CDR3 consists of 13 residues. CDR3 sequence: CASSSSGDNEQFF. For the CDR3, the DNA is TGTGCCAGCAGCTCATCAGGGGACAATGAGCAGTTCTTC.

This clone was detected once. The J gene is TRBJ2-7, the V gene TRBV13; 10 bases line up with TRBD2. CDR3 length equals 15 residues. Germline V gene sequence: CDR1 PRHDT, CDR2 FYEKMQ (reference sequence). Trimming took 2 bases from V and 3 from J; bases not matched to a gene: 4. The CDR3 loop is CASSLSQRGGYEQYF. CDR3 nucleotide sequence: TGTGCCAGCAGCTTATCGCAGCGGGGGGGCTACGAGCAGTACTTC.

This clone has a single count. J is TRBJ2-7 and V is TRBV3-1 (or the pseudogene TRBV3-2), with a possible D match to TRBD1 (6 bases). CDR3 length: 13 amino acids. Looked up from germline, CDR1 is LGHDT and CDR2 is YNNKEL (reference sequence). V gave up 4 bases and J gave up 3 bases, with 10 bases separating them. Here the CDR3 reads CASSPRGNYEQYF. CDR3 DNA: TGTGCCAGCAGCCCCAGGGGAAACTACGAGCAGTACTTC.

A single count supports this clone. The chain uses TRBV7-9 and TRBJ2-2; TRBD2 matches 9 bases. The CDR3 length is 16 residues. With 5 bases clipped from V and 7 bases from J, the junction kept 11 bases outside the gene matches. CDR1 and CDR2 from the germline V gene are SEHNR and FQNEAQ (reference sequence). CDR3: CASSRASGAADGELFF. In DNA form, the CDR3 reads TGTGCCAGCAGCCGGGCTAGCGGGGCCGCTGACGGGGAGCTGTTTTTT.

This chain uses TRBV7-3 with TRBJ2-5; tentatively, D is TRBD2 (6 bases). Looked up from germline, CDR1 is SGHTA and CDR2 is FQGTGA. Trimming cost V 0 bases and J 2 bases, with 7 bases left between them. This CDR3 region has 14 residues. Written as DNA, the CDR3 is TGTGCCAGCAGCTTAACCGGGGGACAAGAGACCCAGTACTTC. Translating gives CASSLTGGQETQYF.

V is TRBV5-1 and J is TRBJ2-7; 10 nucleotides line up with TRBD2. This CDR3 region has 13 residues. Germline CDR1 reads SGHRS; CDR2 reads YFSETQ. Losses at the gene ends were 7 bases for V and 4 bases for J; bases not matched to a gene: 5. The CDR3 region is CASALAGGYEQYF. CDR3 DNA: TGCGCCAGCGCCTTAGCGGGGGGTTACGAGCAGTACTTC.

V usage is TRBV7-2 and J usage is TRBJ1-1; weak D call: TRBD1 (6 bases). CDR1 is SGHTA, CDR2 FQGNSA, per germline. V was shortened by 5 bases and J by 5 bases, with 15 bases between the two germline ends. CDR3 length equals 14 residues. CDR3 residues: CASSSSGGGTEAFF. The CDR3 DNA reads TGTGCCAGCAGCAGTTCAGGAGGGGGAACTGAAGCTTTCTTT.

The chain employs TRBV30 and TRBJ1-6; 8 nucleotides agree with TRBD1. Germline V CDR1 and CDR2: GTSNPN, SVGIG (reference sequence). The CDR3 is 13 amino acids. V trimming: 5 bases; J trimming: 7 bases; junction bases outside the gene matches: 4. The CDR3, as DNA: TGTGCCTGGGTTACAGGGGGGAATTCACCCCTCCACTTT. It encodes CAWVTGGNSPLHF.

The CDR3 is CASSSPRTDEAFF. The CDR3 nucleotides are TGTGCCAGCAGTTCTCCGAGGACGGATGAAGCTTTCTTT. The chain couples TRBV6-6 to TRBJ1-1, with D unresolved. The V gene lost 4 bases and the J gene lost 7 bases, with 13 bases spanning the gap. This CDR3 is 13 amino acids long. Germline assignment: CDR1 MNHNY and CDR2 SVGAGI (reference sequence).

This chain uses TRBV5-1 with TRBJ1-1, with D maybe TRBD1 (5 bases). The CDR3 consists of 16 residues. V lost 0 bases to trimming and J lost 7 bases, with 19 bases between them. Germline assignment: CDR1 SGHRS and CDR2 YFSETQ. DNA for the CDR3: TGCGCCAGCAGCTTGGCCGGGGGGGTGAGAGCAGGTGAAGCTTTCTTT. It translates to CASSLAGGVRAGEAFF.

The gene calls are TRBV2 and TRBJ2-1; D not certain. Germline V gene data show CDR1 as SNHLY and CDR2 as FYNNEI. V was clipped by 7 bases and J by 6 bases, with 13 bases between them. The CDR3 is 13 amino acids. CDR3 nucleotides: TGTGCCAGCAAAAAAGATCTGGGCAATGAGCAGTTCTTC. Protein product: CASKKDLGNEQFF.

This sequence joins TRBV11-3 and TRBJ2-2; D possibly corresponds to TRBD2 (5 bases). V lost 1 base, J lost 4 bases, and 16 bases lay in between. From germline, CDR1 is SGHNT and CDR2 YENEEA. The CDR3 is 17 residues long. The CDR3 protein is CASSLGLLEVGTGELFF. DNA for the CDR3: TGTGCCAGCAGCTTAGGCCTGTTGGAGGTCGGCACCGGGGAGCTGTTTTTT.

The J gene is TRBJ2-7, the V gene TRBV11-3; TRBD2 might be the D (6 bases). The CDR3 contains 15 residues. Germline CDR1 SGHNT, CDR2 YENEEA. V was clipped by 5 bases and J by 2 bases, with 16 bases between them. The CDR3 loop is CASSDAGRPTYEQYF. The CDR3, as DNA: TGTGCCAGCAGCGACGCAGGGAGGCCTACCTACGAGCAGTACTTC.

This clone was recorded a few times. This chain uses TRBV5-8 with TRBJ2-7; TRBD2 matches 7 bases. Germline trimming cut 1 base from V and 6 bases from J; bases unmatched to any gene: 4. CDR1 and CDR2 from the germline V gene are SGHTS and YDEGEE. The CDR3 loop spans 13 amino acids. CDR3 region: CASSLRTGGEQYF. CDR3 bases: TGTGCCAGCAGCTTGCGGACGGGGGGCGAGCAGTACTTC.

The chain has TRBV18 and TRBJ1-1; D is perhaps TRBD1 (6 bases). This CDR3 is 13 amino acids long. Trimming cost V 3 bases and J 1 base, with 6 bases left between them. CDR1 is KGHSH and CDR2 is LQKENI in the germline V gene. The CDR3 sequence: CASSPTGNTEAFF. CDR3 sequence (DNA): TGTGCCAGCTCACCGACAGGGAACACTGAAGCTTTCTTT. Drawing the rest from reference TRBV18 and TRBJ1-1, the complete variable domain is NAGVMQNPRHLVRRRGQEARLRCSPMKGHSHVYWYRQLPEEGLKFMVYLQKENIIDESGMPKERFSAEFPKEGPSILRIQQVVRGDSAAYFCASSPTGNTEAFFGQGTRLTVV.